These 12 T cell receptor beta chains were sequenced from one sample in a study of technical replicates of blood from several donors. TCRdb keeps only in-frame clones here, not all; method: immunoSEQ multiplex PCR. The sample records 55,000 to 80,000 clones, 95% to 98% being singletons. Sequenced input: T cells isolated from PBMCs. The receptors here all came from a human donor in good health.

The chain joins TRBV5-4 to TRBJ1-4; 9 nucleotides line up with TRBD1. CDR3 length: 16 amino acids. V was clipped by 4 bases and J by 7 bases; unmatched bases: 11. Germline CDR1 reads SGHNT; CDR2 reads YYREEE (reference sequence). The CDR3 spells CASSSRDRVTGEKLFF. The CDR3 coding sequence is TGTGCCAGCAGCAGTAGGGACAGGGTAACGGGTGAAAAACTGTTTTTT.

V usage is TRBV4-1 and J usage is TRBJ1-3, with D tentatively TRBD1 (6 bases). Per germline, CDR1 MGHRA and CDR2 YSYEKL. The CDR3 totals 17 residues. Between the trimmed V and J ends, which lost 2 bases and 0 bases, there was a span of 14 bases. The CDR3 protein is CASSQTGTAYSGNTIYF. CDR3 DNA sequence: TGCGCCAGCAGCCAAACAGGGACGGCCTACTCTGGAAACACCATATATTTT.

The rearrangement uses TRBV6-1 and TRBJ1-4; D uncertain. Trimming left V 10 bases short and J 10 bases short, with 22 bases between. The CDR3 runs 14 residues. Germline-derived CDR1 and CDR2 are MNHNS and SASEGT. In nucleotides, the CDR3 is TGTGCCATCCAATATACACCTACAGAGGGAAAACTGTTTTTT. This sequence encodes CAIQYTPTEGKLFF.

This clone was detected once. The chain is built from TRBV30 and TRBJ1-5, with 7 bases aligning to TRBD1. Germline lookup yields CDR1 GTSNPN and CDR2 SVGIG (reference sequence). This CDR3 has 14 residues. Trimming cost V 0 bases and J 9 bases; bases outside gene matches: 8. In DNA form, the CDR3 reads TGTGCCTGGAGTGTACAAGGGGGCTATCGGCCCCAGCATTTT. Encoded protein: CAWSVQGGYRPQHF.

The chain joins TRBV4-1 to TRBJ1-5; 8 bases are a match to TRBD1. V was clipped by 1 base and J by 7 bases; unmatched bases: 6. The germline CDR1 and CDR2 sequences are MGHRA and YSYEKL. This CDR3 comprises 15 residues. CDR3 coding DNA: TGCGCCAGCAGCCAAGGGGGACAGGTCGGACAGCCCCAGCATTTT. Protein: CASSQGGQVGQPQHF.

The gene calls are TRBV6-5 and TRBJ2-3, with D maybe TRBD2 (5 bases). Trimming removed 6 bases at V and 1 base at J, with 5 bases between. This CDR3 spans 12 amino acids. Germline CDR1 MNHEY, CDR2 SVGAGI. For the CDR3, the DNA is TGTGCCAGCAGCGGGGGCACAGATACGCAGTATTTT. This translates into CASSGGTDTQYF.

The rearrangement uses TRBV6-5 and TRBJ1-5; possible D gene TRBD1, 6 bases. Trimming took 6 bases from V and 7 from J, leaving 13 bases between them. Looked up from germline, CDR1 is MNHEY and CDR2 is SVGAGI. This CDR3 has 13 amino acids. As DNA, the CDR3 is TGTGCCAGCAGCCTGACAGGCAGCCAGCCCCAGCATTTT. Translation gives CASSLTGSQPQHF.

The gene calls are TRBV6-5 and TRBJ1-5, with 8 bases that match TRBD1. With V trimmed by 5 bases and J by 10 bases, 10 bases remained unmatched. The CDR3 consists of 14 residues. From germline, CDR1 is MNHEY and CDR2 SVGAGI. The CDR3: CASSHGQGIQPQHF. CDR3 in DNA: TGTGCCAGCAGTCACGGACAGGGAATACAACCCCAGCATTTT.

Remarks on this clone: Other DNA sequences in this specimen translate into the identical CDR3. CDR3: CASSERDSYEQYF. DNA of the CDR3: TGTGCCAGCAGTGAAAGGGACAGCTACGAGCAGTACTTC. V gene TRBV6-1 combines with J gene TRBJ2-7; TRBD1 aligns across 7 bases. The CDR3 is 13 amino acids. Germline V gene data show CDR1 as MNHNS and CDR2 as SASEGT. V trimming: 2 bases; J trimming: 3 bases; junction bases outside the gene matches: 1.

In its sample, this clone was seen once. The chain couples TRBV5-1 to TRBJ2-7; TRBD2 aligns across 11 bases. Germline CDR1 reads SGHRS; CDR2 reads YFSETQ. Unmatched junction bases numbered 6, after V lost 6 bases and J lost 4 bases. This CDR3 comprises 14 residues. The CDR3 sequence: CASNPGLADYEQYF. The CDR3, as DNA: TGCGCCAGCAACCCGGGACTAGCGGATTACGAGCAGTACTTC.

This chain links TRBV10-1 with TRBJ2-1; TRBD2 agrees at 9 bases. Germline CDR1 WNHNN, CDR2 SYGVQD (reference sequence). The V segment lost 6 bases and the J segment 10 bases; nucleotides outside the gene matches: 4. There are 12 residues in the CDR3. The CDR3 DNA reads TGCGCCAGCAGCGTGACTAGCGGAGAGCAGTTCTTC. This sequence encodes CASSVTSGEQFF.

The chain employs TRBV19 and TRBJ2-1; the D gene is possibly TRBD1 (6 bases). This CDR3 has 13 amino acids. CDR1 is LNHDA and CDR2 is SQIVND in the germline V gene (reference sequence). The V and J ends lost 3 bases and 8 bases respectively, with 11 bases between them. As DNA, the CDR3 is TGTGCCAGTAGTATGCCAGGGGCCCATGAGCAGTTCTTC. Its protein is CASSMPGAHEQFF. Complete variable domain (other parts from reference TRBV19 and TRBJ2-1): DGGITQSPKYLFRKEGQNVTLSCEQNLNHDAMYWYRQDPGQGLRLIYYSQIVNDFQKGDIAEGYSVSREKKESFPLTVTSAQKNPTAFYLCASSMPGAHEQFFGPGTRLTVL.